This note documents a single TCR beta chain sequence. Clones were read by immunoSEQ multiplex PCR, and TCRdb kept only the in-frame ones, dropping some. This table holds just under 350,000 clones, about 83% found once. The sample belongs to a study of blood T cell repertoires in COVID-19. Germline assignment: CDR1 MDHEN and CDR2 SYDVKM. Trimming stripped 11 bases from V and 9 bases from J, with 20 bases between. This CDR3 spans 14 amino acids. The chain carries TRBV28 and TRBJ1-6; no clear D gene. Sequenced input: peripheral blood. This clonotype originated in a man aged 30-40 years with active or convalescent COVID-19. CDR3 DNA: TGTGCCTCCTTAGGGCCGGGAGCTCGTTCACCCCTCCACTTT. As protein: CASLGPGARSPLHF.